The 7 T cell receptor beta chains listed next were all sequenced from one sample in a study of shared clonotypes between healthy human individuals. Using immunoSEQ multiplex PCR, the repertoire was profiled, and TCRdb retains in-frame clones only, with some absent. This sample has 2 million to 2.5 million clones; approximately 93% occur once, and the top ten carry approximately 0.36%. The material sequenced was naive CD4+ T cells from PBMCs. Subset: CD45RA+ positively selected. These receptors were collected from a man in his late teens or twenties in good health. Some clones in this sample may be carry-over from other donors' samples.

The chain couples TRBV18 to TRBJ2-7; TRBD2 matches at 8 bases. There are 14 residues in the CDR3. Trimming cost V 2 bases and J 6 bases; bases outside gene matches: 6. Germline assignment: CDR1 KGHSH and CDR2 LQKENI. The CDR3 DNA follows: TGTGCCAGCTCACCAACGGGGGGGCCCGCCGAGCAGTACTTC. Protein: CASSPTGGPAEQYF.

This sequence joins TRBV5-4 and TRBJ2-7; 9 positions agree with TRBD1. After removal of 4 bases from V and 7 bases from J, the junction contained 6 bases not matched to a gene. Germline CDR1 SGHNT, CDR2 YYREEE (reference sequence). The length of the CDR3 is 13 residues. Written as DNA, the CDR3 is TGTGCCAGCAGCATCGGGACAGGGTGGGAGCAGTACTTC. Translating it yields CASSIGTGWEQYF. Full variable domain (rest looked up from reference TRBV5-4 and TRBJ2-7): ETGVTQSPTHLIKTRGQQVTLRCSSQSGHNTVSWYQQALGQGPQFIFQYYREEENGRGNFPPRFSGLQFPNYSSELNVNALELDDSALYLCASSIGTGWEQYFGPGTRLTVT.

The chain uses TRBV7-9 and TRBJ1-1; D remains ambiguous. This CDR3 is built from 11 residues. In germline, CDR1 is SEHNR, CDR2 FQNEAQ (reference sequence). The V gene lost 2 bases and the J gene lost 8 bases, with 6 bases spanning the gap. In DNA form, the CDR3 reads TGTGCCAGCAGCTTAATGGAGGAAGCTTTCTTT. It translates to CASSLMEEAFF.

J is TRBJ2-3 and V is TRBV5-4; 10 bases agree with TRBD2. This CDR3 region has 19 residues. Germline loops: CDR1 SGHNT, CDR2 YYREEE (reference sequence). V shed 1 base, J shed 8 bases, and the junction held 19 bases outside the gene matches. The CDR3 DNA sequence: TGTGCCAGCAGCTTGAATCTGGCTAGCGGGAGCCCTGGTCGAGGTACGCAGTATTTT. It codes for CASSLNLASGSPGRGTQYF.

V is TRBV7-2 and J is TRBJ2-3; TRBD2 aligns across 10 bases. V lost 5 bases and J lost 5; bases outside the gene matches: 10. The CDR3 totals 16 residues. CDR1 is SGHTA, CDR2 FQGNSA, per germline. CDR3 DNA: TGTGCCAGCAGCCTACGGACTAGCGGCCTTGGAGATACGCAGTATTTT. This translates into CASSLRTSGLGDTQYF.

The chain carries TRBV30 and TRBJ2-2; no reliable D call. This CDR3 contains 14 residues. Trimming took off 1 base at V and 4 bases at J, with 10 bases between the two ends. The germline V gene has CDR1 GTSNPN and CDR2 SVGIG (reference sequence). The CDR3 loop is CAWSALAVTGELFF. The CDR3 DNA reads as TGTGCCTGGAGTGCGTTAGCAGTCACCGGGGAGCTGTTTTTT.

The chain joins TRBV7-9 to TRBJ1-4, with 10 bases lining up with TRBD1. Germline CDR1 and CDR2: SEHNR and FQNEAQ (reference sequence). After removal of 3 bases from V and 6 bases from J, the junction contained 7 bases not matched to a gene. The CDR3 length is 16 residues. CDR3: CASSFDPGQGHEKLFF. For the CDR3, the DNA is TGTGCCAGCAGCTTCGACCCGGGACAGGGGCATGAAAAACTGTTTTTT. Based on the CDR3 plus reference TRBV7-9 and TRBJ1-4, the full variable domain is DTGVSQNPRHKITKRGQNVTFRCDPISEHNRLYWYRQTLGQGPEFLTYFQNEAQLEKSRLLSDRFSAERPKGSFSTLEIQRTEQGDSAMYLCASSFDPGQGHEKLFFGSGTQLSVL.